These 28 T cell receptor beta chains originate from one sample sequenced in a study of T cell responses to AZD1222 COVID-19 vaccine. Sequencing was performed with immunoSEQ multiplex PCR; in TCRdb, only in-frame clones are kept and a portion is missing. The profile shows nearly 110,000 clones, around 89% of them singletons. The source was peripheral blood, collected on day 0 of AZD1222 vaccination. These receptors were taken from an adult in good health.

The gene calls are TRBV9 and TRBJ2-7; TRBD1 or TRBD2 may be the D gene (5 bases each). V was clipped by 4 bases and J by 7 bases, with 18 bases between them. CDR1 SGDLS and CDR2 YYNGEE come from the germline V gene. CDR3 length: 14 amino acids. The DNA for the CDR3 is TGTGCCAGCAGCCAGAGGGACCTAGGCGGGGAGCAGTACTTC. Encoded protein: CASSQRDLGGEQYF.

This clone was counted a few times. The J gene is TRBJ2-2, the V gene TRBV7-3, with unresolved D. CDR1 is SGHTA and CDR2 is FQGTGA in the germline V gene. The CDR3 runs to 14 residues. Trimming removed 1 base at V and 0 bases at J, with 3 bases between. CDR3 loop: CASSLKANTGELFF. DNA for the CDR3: TGTGCCAGCAGCTTAAAAGCGAACACCGGGGAGCTGTTTTTT. The full variable domain, completed using reference TRBV7-3 and TRBJ2-2, is GAGVSQTPSNKVTEKGKYVELRCDPISGHTALYWYRQSLGQGPEFLIYFQGTGAADDSGLPNDRFFAVRPEGSVSTLKIQRTERGDSAVYLCASSLKANTGELFFGEGSRLTVL.

J is TRBJ2-2 and V is TRBV9; weak D call: TRBD2 (6 bases). Trimming removed 4 bases from V and 7 bases from J, with 17 bases in between. Germline CDR1 reads SGDLS; CDR2 reads YYNGEE. The CDR3 loop spans 15 amino acids. CDR3 nucleotides: TGTGCCAGCAGCACAGAAGGAGGGGCTGGCGGGGAGCTGTTTTTT. Translating it yields CASSTEGGAGGELFF.

A few counts support this clone. The V call is TRBV7-9, the J call TRBJ2-1; perhaps TRBD2 as D (5 bases). CDR1 and CDR2 from the germline V gene are SEHNR and FQNEAQ (reference sequence). V was clipped by 0 bases and J by 5 bases, with 17 bases between them. The CDR3 extends over 17 amino acids. CDR3 nucleotide sequence: TGTGCCAGCAGCTTAGCGTTTGGGCTAGCAGAAAACAATGAGCAGTTCTTC. This translates into CASSLAFGLAENNEQFF.

The chain is built from TRBV19 and TRBJ2-4; D is ambiguous. Germline V gene sequence: CDR1 LNHDA, CDR2 SQIVND (reference sequence). V lost 1 base and J lost 7, with 8 bases in between. The CDR3 has 13 amino acids. This CDR3 reads CASSIGQVNIQYF. For the CDR3, the DNA is TGTGCCAGTAGTATAGGGCAGGTCAACATTCAGTACTTC.

J is TRBJ1-3 and V is TRBV6-5, with D possibly being TRBD1 (5 bases). Trimming removed 3 bases at V and 0 bases at J, with 6 bases between. From germline, CDR1 is MNHEY and CDR2 SVGAGI. This CDR3 has 14 amino acids. The CDR3 DNA follows: TGTGCCAGCAGTTATGGGGGCTCTGGAAACACCATATATTTT. Protein product: CASSYGGSGNTIYF.

V usage is TRBV7-2 and J usage is TRBJ2-5; D is possibly TRBD1 or TRBD2 (5 bases each). The V end lost 3 bases, the J end lost 9 bases, and 11 bases lay between the germline ends. Germline values: CDR1 SGHTA, CDR2 FQGNSA. The CDR3 loop spans 12 amino acids. The CDR3 region is CASSFAMGAQYF. The CDR3, as DNA: TGTGCCAGCAGCTTTGCCATGGGGGCCCAGTACTTC.

This chain links TRBV28 with TRBJ1-5, with a possible D match to TRBD1 (6 bases). This CDR3 region has 16 residues. Germline CDR1 MDHEN, CDR2 SYDVKM. V was cut by 3 bases and J by 4 bases, with 16 bases left in between. This CDR3 reads CASSFFKTGRNQPQHF. The CDR3 nucleotides are TGTGCCAGCAGTTTCTTTAAGACAGGACGGAATCAGCCCCAGCATTTT.

The chain has TRBV5-6 and TRBJ1-1, with D possibly matching TRBD1 (6 bases). CDR1 SGHDT and CDR2 YYEEEE come from the germline V gene. The CDR3 totals 14 residues. Trimming stripped 1 base from V and 0 bases from J, with 7 bases between. Written as DNA, the CDR3 is TGTGCCAGCAGCTTGACAGGGCTGAACACTGAAGCTTTCTTT. Translated: CASSLTGLNTEAFF. Complete variable domain (other parts from reference TRBV5-6 and TRBJ1-1): DAGVTQSPTHLIKTRGQQVTLRCSPKSGHDTVSWYQQALGQGPQFIFQYYEEEERQRGNFPDRFSGHQFPNYSSELNVNALLLGDSALYLCASSLTGLNTEAFFGQGTRLTVV.

The chain employs TRBV9 and TRBJ1-2; possible D gene TRBD1, 5 bases. The CDR3 extends over 14 amino acids. V was clipped by 0 bases and J by 6 bases, with 12 bases between them. The germline V gene encodes CDR1 SGDLS and CDR2 YYNGEE. The CDR3 reads CASSVEPRVDGYTF. CDR3 in DNA: TGTGCCAGCAGCGTAGAACCCAGGGTAGATGGCTACACCTTC. Full variable domain (rest looked up from reference TRBV9 and TRBJ1-2): DSGVTQTPKHLITATGQRVTLRCSPRSGDLSVYWYQQSLDQGLQFLIQYYNGEERAKGNILERFSAQQFPDLHSELNLSSLELGDSALYFCASSVEPRVDGYTFGSGTRLTVV.

This clone was seen just once. This rearrangement joins TRBV18 to TRBJ2-6; 13 bases map to TRBD2. This CDR3 spans 20 amino acids. From germline, CDR1 is KGHSH and CDR2 LQKENI. Trimming removed 4 bases from V and 3 bases from J; junction bases left unmatched: 12. The CDR3 DNA is TGTGCCAGCTCACTCTCCCCCGGGACTAGCGGGACATATGGGGCCAACGTCCTGACTTTC. Amino acid sequence: CASSLSPGTSGTYGANVLTF.

This chain connects TRBV11-3 to TRBJ1-1; the match to TRBD1 covers 8 bases. Germline CDR1 is SGHNT and CDR2 is YENEEA. With V trimmed by 8 bases and J by 2 bases, 4 bases remained unmatched. The CDR3 is made up of 13 amino acids. The CDR3 nucleotides are TGTGCCAGCCAGGGACAGGACAACACTGAAGCTTTCTTT. The encoded protein is CASQGQDNTEAFF.

The chain combines TRBV4-3 with TRBJ2-1; the match to TRBD2 covers 13 bases. The ends lost 3 bases at V and 3 bases at J; junction bases unmatched: 8. This CDR3 is built from 18 residues. Germline values: CDR1 LGHNA, CDR2 YSLEER. The CDR3 loop is CASSQETSGRALYNEQFF. In nucleotides, the CDR3 is TGCGCCAGCAGCCAGGAAACTAGCGGGAGGGCCCTCTACAATGAGCAGTTCTTC.

The gene calls are TRBV2 and TRBJ1-2; the D is unclear. The V gene's germline CDR1 is SNHLY and CDR2 FYNNEI. V was trimmed by 7 bases and J by 0 bases, leaving 9 bases between them. This CDR3 contains 13 residues. The CDR3 sequence: CASTETTNYGYTF. CDR3 nucleotide sequence: TGTGCCAGCACGGAGACTACTAACTATGGCTACACCTTC.

This rearrangement joins TRBV6-5 to TRBJ1-6; TRBD1 aligns across 7 bases. This CDR3 is built from 14 residues. V lost 7 bases, J lost 8 bases, and 8 bases stayed unmatched. Germline loops: CDR1 MNHEY, CDR2 SVGAGI. The CDR3 DNA reads TGTGCCAGCATTCTGGGACAGCCCTATTCACCCCTCCACTTT. This codes for CASILGQPYSPLHF.

The genes are TRBV5-1 and TRBJ1-5; the match to TRBD1 covers 11 bases. The CDR3 has 14 amino acids. V shed 4 bases and J 8 bases; nucleotides not matched to a gene: 5. The germline V gene encodes CDR1 SGHRS and CDR2 YFSETQ. DNA of the CDR3: TGCGCCAGCAGCCGCGGGACAGGGGGGGAGCCCCAGCATTTT. This gives the protein CASSRGTGGEPQHF.

This chain uses TRBV5-1 with TRBJ2-5; 8 bases match TRBD1. CDR1 SGHRS and CDR2 YFSETQ come from the germline V gene. Germline trimming cut 3 bases from V and 5 bases from J; bases unmatched to any gene: 6. CDR3 length: 14 residues. CDR3 residues: CASSSPRGLETQYF. CDR3 in DNA: TGCGCCAGCAGCTCACCCAGGGGGCTGGAGACCCAGTACTTC. Variable domain in full (rest from reference TRBV5-1 and TRBJ2-5): KAGVTQTPRYLIKTRGQQVTLSCSPISGHRSVSWYQQTPGQGLQFLFEYFSETQRNKGNFPGRFSGRQFSNSRSEMNVSTLELGDSALYLCASSSPRGLETQYFGPGTRLLVL.

The chain uses TRBV27 and TRBJ2-7, with 13 bases lining up with TRBD2. The junction had 4 bases not matched to a gene; V was cut back by 4 bases and J by 7 bases. This CDR3 contains 14 residues. Germline V CDR1 and CDR2: MNHEY, SMNVEV (reference sequence). This CDR3 reads CASSWRTSGREQYF. The CDR3, as DNA: TGTGCCAGCAGTTGGAGGACTAGCGGGAGAGAGCAGTACTTC.

The chain combines TRBV5-1 with TRBJ2-7; D unresolved. There are 13 residues in the CDR3. With 4 bases removed from V and 7 bases from J, the gap between germline ends came to 15 bases. CDR1 is SGHRS and CDR2 is YFSETQ in the germline V gene. Here the CDR3 DNA reads TGCGCCAGCAGCGTTGGATTAGCACAGGAGCAGTACTTC. As protein: CASSVGLAQEQYF.

The chain combines TRBV6-5 with TRBJ1-5, with D maybe TRBD1 (5 bases). The CDR3 contains 15 residues. The ends were cut back, 7 bases at V and 7 bases at J, with 20 bases in the middle. Per germline, CDR1 MNHEY and CDR2 SVGAGI. CDR3 sequence (DNA): TGTGCCAGCACCAACCCCGGGGGACTCGAGCAGCCCCAGCATTTT. As protein: CASTNPGGLEQPQHF.

This clone has just a few counts. V gene TRBV24-1 combines with J gene TRBJ2-2; no firm D call. Trimming removed 3 bases from V and 3 bases from J, with 10 bases in between. Germline values: CDR1 KGHDR, CDR2 SFDVKD. The CDR3 covers 15 residues. The CDR3 DNA is TGTGCCACCAGTGATGGGTCGTACTACACCGGGGAGCTGTTTTTT. Amino acids: CATSDGSYYTGELFF.

The sample holds one count of this clone. This CDR3 is CASSLPGLGTGEQYF. The CDR3 region has the DNA TGCGCCAGCAGCCTTCCTGGACTAGGGACGGGCGAGCAGTACTTC. The rearrangement links TRBV5-1 to TRBJ2-7; 7 bases align to TRBD2. The CDR3 is 15 amino acids. V gave up 4 bases and J gave up 6 bases; unmatched junction bases: 13. Germline V CDR1 and CDR2: SGHRS, YFSETQ.

The J gene is TRBJ2-3, the V gene TRBV9; D is unresolved. The CDR3 runs to 13 residues. Trimming removed 0 bases from V and 3 bases from J, with 5 bases in between. The V gene's germline CDR1 is SGDLS and CDR2 YYNGEE. The CDR3 spells CASSVGDTDTQYF. The DNA of the CDR3 is TGTGCCAGCAGCGTAGGCGATACAGATACGCAGTATTTT.

This chain links TRBV7-2 with TRBJ2-5, with D possibly matching TRBD1 (8 bases). CDR1 SGHTA and CDR2 FQGNSA come from the germline V gene. Trimming removed 3 bases from V and 4 bases from J, with 15 bases in between. This CDR3 has 15 amino acids. The CDR3 DNA reads TGTGCCAGCAGCTTTCGGACAGGGAGGGGAGAGACCCAGTACTTC. Protein: CASSFRTGRGETQYF.

V is TRBV28 and J is TRBJ1-2; TRBD1 matches at 8 bases. The V and J ends lost 6 bases and 5 bases, in that order; junction bases with no gene match: 5. This CDR3 contains 13 residues. The V gene's germline CDR1 is MDHEN and CDR2 SYDVKM. The CDR3 reads CASRMDRDYGYTF. CDR3 coding DNA: TGTGCCAGCAGGATGGACAGGGATTATGGCTACACCTTC.

A single count supports this clone. The V gene is TRBV23-1, the J gene TRBJ2-1, with a tentative D call TRBD1 (6 bases). TRBV23-1 is classed as an ORF, of uncertain function. The CDR3 consists of 15 residues. V lost 3 bases to trimming and J lost 4 bases, with 13 bases between them. CDR3 bases: TGCGCCAGCAGTCATCGGACAGACTATTACAATGAGCAGTTCTTC. Translated: CASSHRTDYYNEQFF.

This chain connects TRBV28 to TRBJ1-1; no clear D gene. This CDR3 contains 13 residues. Trimming took off 5 bases at V and 1 base at J, with 8 bases between the two ends. Germline loops: CDR1 MDHEN, CDR2 SYDVKM. This chain's CDR3 is CASSIPENTEAFF. The CDR3, as DNA: TGTGCCAGCAGTATTCCAGAGAACACTGAAGCTTTCTTT.

This chain joins TRBV28 and TRBJ2-7; TRBD1 agrees at 9 bases. CDR1 is MDHEN and CDR2 is SYDVKM in the germline V gene. The length of the CDR3 is 15 residues. V shed 5 bases, J shed 5 bases, and the junction held 10 bases outside the gene matches. The CDR3 coding sequence is TGTGCCAGCAGTCCGGGACAGGGTAGTCTGGACGAGCAGTACTTC. This codes for CASSPGQGSLDEQYF.